The following is a T cell receptor beta chain sequence with its context. Relative to the germline gene, one junction end is altered; a read error may explain this. This specimen belongs to a study of blood T cells in healthy people across ages. The CDR3 totals 17 residues. The study isolated at least 7 million PBMCs from each sample. The authors ran a second PCR of roughly 7 to 11 cycles using a sample-barcoded 5' primer and a J-beta primer mix. TCRdb processed the 5' RACE reads anew with MiXCR; each CDR3 protein has one entry. Of hundreds of thousands of distinct CDR3 sequences in the sample, roughly 25% were seen once. These data were also filed under a second study, of T cells of mothers and their children. That investigation notes: Donation was provided by three healthy Caucasian mothers along with their six children. Related mother-child pairs showed slightly, non-significantly higher overlap than unrelated pairs.

Sequencing input: blood. This sequence was found in a boy aged 5-17 years in good health. The chain is built from TRBV12-3 or TRBV12-4 and TRBJ1-1; a weak D match, TRBD1 (5 bases). CDR3 residues: CAGSLGLGVGLNTEAFF. The CDR3 DNA reads TGTGCCGGCAGTTTGGGGTTGGGGGTGGGGTTAAACACTGAAGCTTTCTTT.